This T cell receptor (beta chain) was captured in a study of OX40 agonist ivuxolimab in advanced cancers. Whole-study context: Ivuxolimab, an agonistic anti-OX40 (CD134) antibody, was given to patients.

CDR3 length: 13 amino acids. V lost 5 bases to trimming and J lost 7 bases, with 9 bases between them. Germline V gene lookup returns CDR1 MNHEY and CDR2 SMNVEV (reference sequence). Profiling relied on immunoSEQ multiplex PCR, and the TCRdb table lists in-frame clones only, not all of them. The repertoire holds more than 80,000 clones, with roughly 89% as singletons. The sample in question was CD4+ or CD8+ T cells sorted from blood, obtained in a trial of the OX40 agonist ivuxolimab. The origin of this receptor is an adult with an advanced solid tumor such as melanoma, head and neck, liver or kidney cancer. V is TRBV27 and J is TRBJ1-6; D is possibly TRBD1 (5 bases). CDR3 residues: CASSAYRNSPLHF. DNA for the CDR3: TGTGCCAGCAGTGCCTACAGGAATTCACCCCTCCACTTT.